Included here is one T cell receptor beta chain sequence, with context. The antigen this receptor binds is unknown. The record has no base qualities; no much larger clone is one base away. TCRbeta CDR3 regions were amplified from genomic DNA by means of the immunoSEQ Assay, a bias-controlled multiplex PCR. Per the original workflow: Nucleated cell counts per sample were estimated from amplification of reference gene primers within the assay. To quantify the absolute abundance of each unique TCRbeta CDR3 rearrangement, sequence reads were collapsed and filtered. For each sample, productive Simpson clonality was calculated by taking the square root of Simpson's diversity index across productive rearrangements. Imported from immuneACCESS, the table was reduced by TCRdb to in-frame sequences with V and J called. These copies leave out some clones; in studies compared against another copy, an unresolved V gene accounts for under half, and the cause of the remainder is not known. Clone size and V and J calls were adopted from that table, with D and trimming inferred from the DNA. The sample table lists about 58,000 clones, approximately 86% of them with a count of one. 6.5% to 8.5% of the sample goes to the ten largest clones.

Collaborating institutions collected whole blood in K2EDTA tubes following their own protocols. For TCRbeta analysis, collaborator samples were shipped as frozen whole blood, as isolated PBMCs, or as DNA extracted from either sample type. The sample originates from a study of blood T cell repertoires in COVID-19 (dated by TCRdb to 2018 to 2021). Study-level background: Samples from collaborators originated in the United States, Italy and Spain and spanned both the acute and convalescent phases of COVID-19. The material from the prospective study consisted of cDNA or gDNA derived from T cells, B-cell-depleted T cells, or PBMCs. A de-identified subject ID, COVID-19 status, age in years and sex were almost always included in the sample metadata. A freely available public database, intended as a resource for researchers studying the immune response to SARS-CoV-2, is where the repertoires were released. Samples came from the ongoing ImmuneRACE study (first 160 participants) plus 1,254 subjects from 6 global collaborators. The dataset comprised deeply sampled blood TCRbeta repertoires from subjects exposed to, actively infected with, or recovered from COVID-19. Where available, HLA class I and class II types were obtained from metadata supplied by the sample provider rather than from assay-based typing.

General findings and caveats noted by the study authors: The amount of clinical and demographic metadata varied by source and participant and was provided uncurated.

Trimming accounts for 5 bases at V and 5 bases at J, while the number of junction bases matched to no gene is 7. The CDR3, from cysteine to phenylalanine, totals 15 residues. Left in the record is the CDR3 DNA by itself, 45 bases read in frame from the first base. CDR1 SGHTA and CDR2 FQGTGA are derived from the germline V gene. The TCR originated in a woman aged 70-85 years with active COVID-19. The sequencing sample was made of peripheral blood. The chain couples TRBV7-3 to TRBJ2-4; 9 bases in the junction line up with TRBD2. The DNA is as follows: TGTGCCAGCAGCCTAATAGCGGGAGTTGAAAACATTCAGTACTTC. This sequence encodes CASSLIAGVENIQYF.